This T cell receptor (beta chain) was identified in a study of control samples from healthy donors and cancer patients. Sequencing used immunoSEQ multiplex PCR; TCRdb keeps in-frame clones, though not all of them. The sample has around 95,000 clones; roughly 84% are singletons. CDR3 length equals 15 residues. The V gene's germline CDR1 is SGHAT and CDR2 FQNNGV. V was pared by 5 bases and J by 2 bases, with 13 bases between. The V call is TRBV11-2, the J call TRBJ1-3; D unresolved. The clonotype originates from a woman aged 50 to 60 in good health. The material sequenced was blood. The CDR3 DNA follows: TGTGCCAGCAGCCTTGGGCCGGAGGCTGGAAACACCATATATTTT. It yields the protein CASSLGPEAGNTIYF.